Listed below are T cell receptor beta chains from one sample, sequenced in a study of T cell responses to AZD1222 COVID-19 vaccine. Sequencing used immunoSEQ multiplex PCR; TCRdb keeps in-frame clones, though not all of them. The table shows roughly 69,000 clones, with 75% to 90% occurring only once. The specimen was peripheral blood, collected 28 days after the second AZD1222 dose. These receptors came from an adult who received the AZD1222 COVID-19 vaccine. The CDR3 runs from the conserved cysteine through the conserved F or W. The order of the fields is J gene, clone size, D gene, V gene, CDR3 DNA, CDR3 protein. D genes are given only for firm matches. The size field is filled for only some rows; it gives once, few, many or a size class.

J: TRBJ2-1; size: -; D: -; V: TRBV18; DNA: TGTGCCAGCTCAGAATACAATGAGCAGTTCTTC; CDR3: CASSEYNEQFF
J: TRBJ1-2; size: -; D: TRBD1; V: TRBV5-6; DNA: TGTGCCAGCAGCTTCAACAGGGGGCTGGGAGGCTACACCTTC; CDR3: CASSFNRGLGGYTF
J: TRBJ1-3; size: once; D: -; V: TRBV5-4; DNA: TGTGCCAGCAGCTTGGGAGCGCCTGGAAACACCATATATTTT; CDR3: CASSLGAPGNTIYF
J: TRBJ1-1; size: -; D: -; V: TRBV6-5; DNA: TGTGCCAGTGCCAAATTGAACACTGAAGCTTTCTTT; CDR3: CASAKLNTEAFF
J: TRBJ2-3; size: -; D: -; V: TRBV6-6; DNA: TGTGCCAGCAGTGGGACTGAAGATACGCAGTATTTT; CDR3: CASSGTEDTQYF
J: TRBJ1-4; size: -; D: -; V: TRBV2; DNA: TGTGCCAGCAGTGAGTGGCAAAGAACTAATGAAAAACTGTTTTTT; CDR3: CASSEWQRTNEKLFF
J: TRBJ1-1; size: -; D: -; V: TRBV6-1; DNA: TGTGCCAGCAGTGAAGCGTGGGGGAACACTGAAGCTTTCTTT; CDR3: CASSEAWGNTEAFF
J: TRBJ1-3; size: -; D: -; V: TRBV12-3/TRBV12-4; DNA: TGTGCCAGCAGTATCTCTGGAAACACCATATATTTT; CDR3: CASSISGNTIYF
J: TRBJ2-7; size: -; D: -; V: TRBV3-1/TRBV3-2; DNA: TGTGCCAGCAGCCAACGTACAGATAGCGGCGGCGAGCAGTACTTC; CDR3: CASSQRTDSGGEQYF
J: TRBJ1-2; size: -; D: -; V: TRBV28; DNA: TGTGCCAGCAGTGACATGGATGGCTACACCTTC; CDR3: CASSDMDGYTF
J: TRBJ1-1; size: few; D: -; V: TRBV11-2; DNA: TGTGCCAGCAGCTCCTTGGACACCGGAAAAGCTTTCTTT; CDR3: CASSSLDTGKAFF
J: TRBJ2-3; size: -; D: -; V: TRBV5-1; DNA: TGCGCCAGCAGCTTGGAGAGTCCTAGCACAGATACGCAGTATTTT; CDR3: CASSLESPSTDTQYF
J: TRBJ2-3; size: -; D: TRBD2; V: TRBV5-1; DNA: TGCGCCAGCAGCTCTAGCGGGGGTGCAGATACGCAGTATTTT; CDR3: CASSSSGGADTQYF
J: TRBJ1-2; size: -; D: TRBD1; V: TRBV30; DNA: TGTGCCTGGAGCCTGAGGGGGCATCACGGCTACACCTTC; CDR3: CAWSLRGHHGYTF
J: TRBJ1-6; size: -; D: -; V: TRBV19; DNA: TGTGCCAGTAGTATTGTGGGACGGTTCTATAATTCACCCCTCCACTTT; CDR3: CASSIVGRFYNSPLHF
J: TRBJ2-5; size: -; D: -; V: TRBV7-2; DNA: TGTGCCAGCAGCTTGGTCGGGGGCCCGAACATTCAAGAGACCCAGTACTTC; CDR3: CASSLVGGPNIQETQYF
J: TRBJ1-5; size: -; D: -; V: TRBV19; DNA: TGTGCCAGTAGAATCGATGGACAGCGAGTCAATCAGCCCCAGCATTTT; CDR3: CASRIDGQRVNQPQHF
J: TRBJ1-4; size: -; D: -; V: TRBV28; DNA: TGTGCCAGCAGTCAGAAACAAAAGTATGAAAAACTGTTTTTT; CDR3: CASSQKQKYEKLFF
J: TRBJ1-2; size: -; D: -; V: TRBV5-6; DNA: TGTGCCAGCACCCTGGGCTATGGCTACACCTTC; CDR3: CASTLGYGYTF
J: TRBJ1-4; size: -; D: -; V: TRBV7-8; DNA: TGTGCCAGCAGCTTCGGGGGTGCAACTAATGAAAAACTGTTTTTT; CDR3: CASSFGGATNEKLFF
J: TRBJ1-6; size: -; D: TRBD1; V: TRBV2; DNA: TGTGCCAGCAGTGAAATGACAGGGGAGAAGCTCCACTTT; CDR3: CASSEMTGEKLHF
J: TRBJ1-2; size: -; D: -; V: TRBV2; DNA: TGTGCCAGCAGTGTTACTGGGTACAATCCTGGCTACACCTTC; CDR3: CASSVTGYNPGYTF
J: TRBJ1-1; size: -; D: -; V: TRBV3-1/TRBV3-2; DNA: TGTGCCAGCAGCCAAGATATTGGGGGAAACACCGAAGCTTTCTTT; CDR3: CASSQDIGGNTEAFF
J: TRBJ2-1; size: -; D: -; V: TRBV14; DNA: TGTGCCAGCAGCCAGGCCTTCTCCTACAATGAGCAGTTCTTC; CDR3: CASSQAFSYNEQFF
J: TRBJ1-5; size: -; D: TRBD1; V: TRBV28; DNA: TGTGCCAGCAGTTTTCGAGCAGGGGGTGTTCAGCCCCAGCATTTT; CDR3: CASSFRAGGVQPQHF
J: TRBJ1-1; size: -; D: -; V: TRBV28; DNA: TGTGCCAGCAGTTTATTCGGAGGCAGGGAAGCTTTCTTT; CDR3: CASSLFGGREAFF
J: TRBJ2-4; size: -; D: -; V: TRBV10-3; DNA: TGTGCCATCAGTGACCCTAGATGGACTGAGAACATTCAGTACTTC; CDR3: CAISDPRWTENIQYF
J: TRBJ1-1; size: -; D: TRBD1; V: TRBV5-6; DNA: TGTGCCAGCAGCTACGGACAGGGAACCCTGAACACTGAAGCTTTCTTT; CDR3: CASSYGQGTLNTEAFF
J: TRBJ1-3; size: -; D: TRBD1; V: TRBV7-7; DNA: TGTGCTAGCCGCCCCCTCCGGGACAGGTACTCTGGAAACACCATATATTTT; CDR3: CASRPLRDRYSGNTIYF
J: TRBJ2-3; size: few; D: TRBD2; V: TRBV24-1; DNA: TGTGCCTCCAGGAGCGGGGCTGACGCAGATACGCAGTATTTT; CDR3: CASRSGADADTQYF
J: TRBJ1-2; size: -; D: -; V: TRBV2; DNA: TGTGCCAGCAGTCTAGCGGGGGAAGGCTACACCTTC; CDR3: CASSLAGEGYTF
J: TRBJ1-1; size: few; D: -; V: TRBV7-7; DNA: TGTGCTAGCAGCTTAGCCCCCGGATATATGGACACTGAAGCTTTCTTT; CDR3: CASSLAPGYMDTEAFF
J: TRBJ1-6; size: -; D: -; V: TRBV3-1/TRBV3-2; DNA: TGTGCCAGCAGCCAATTATTGAGCTTGAAAACTTCACCCCTCCACTTT; CDR3: CASSQLLSLKTSPLHF
J: TRBJ2-7; size: -; D: -; V: TRBV18; DNA: TGTGCCAGCTCACACAGCACCCTCTCCTACGAGCAGTACTTC; CDR3: CASSHSTLSYEQYF
J: TRBJ1-1; size: -; D: -; V: TRBV5-1; DNA: TGCGCCAGCAGCTCGGACACATTCCACATGAACACTGAAGCTTTCTTT; CDR3: CASSSDTFHMNTEAFF
J: TRBJ2-7; size: few; D: TRBD2; V: TRBV7-8; DNA: TGTGCCAGCAGCCGGGGACTAGCGGGGGGGATACGTCGCGCCTACGAGCAGTACTTC; CDR3: CASSRGLAGGIRRAYEQYF
J: TRBJ1-3; size: -; D: -; V: TRBV2; DNA: TGTGCCAGCAGTGAGCTATTCTCTGGAAACACCATATATTTT; CDR3: CASSELFSGNTIYF
J: TRBJ1-5; size: -; D: -; V: TRBV5-5; DNA: TGTGCCAGCAGCTTGGGGGGACCGGAGAATCAGCCCCAGCATTTT; CDR3: CASSLGGPENQPQHF
J: TRBJ2-7; size: -; D: -; V: TRBV6-6; DNA: TGTGCCAGCAGCCCCGGGGTTACCTACGAGCAGTACTTC; CDR3: CASSPGVTYEQYF
J: TRBJ1-2; size: -; D: -; V: TRBV12-3/TRBV12-4; DNA: TGTGCCACCCGACAGGAATTTAATGGCTACACCTTC; CDR3: CATRQEFNGYTF